This T cell receptor (beta chain) emerged from a study of T cell repertoires in cytomegalovirus infection. Across the study: The authors relied on CMV epitopes, both recently identified HLA-C-restricted and well-studied HLA-B-restricted. Matching HLA type and CMV infection were both indicated by public TCR beta signatures.

Worth noting for this clonotype: Its antigen is still unknown.

TCRdb re-derived calls from the reads in MiXCR, one entry per CDR3 protein. The data hold 650,000 to 850,000 distinct CDR3 sequences, with roughly 29% observed a single time. The CDR3 runs 14 residues. Deletions cut 4 bases from V and 1 base from J, with 10 bases between. General study results and limits: Carriers of CMV plus the relevant HLA were identified by cumulative public TCR beta family frequency.

This clonotype was sampled from a human donor in good health (CMV status not recorded). Some clones in this sample may be carry-over from other donors' samples. The starting material was cultured CD8+ T cells from PBMCs, obtained from culture after CMV antigen stimulation. This sequence joins TRBV12-3 or TRBV12-4 and TRBJ1-2; maybe TRBD1 (5 bases). CDR3 residues: CASSWVRGNYGYTF. CDR3 DNA: TGTGCCAGCAGTTGGGTGAGGGGTAACTATGGCTACACCTTC.